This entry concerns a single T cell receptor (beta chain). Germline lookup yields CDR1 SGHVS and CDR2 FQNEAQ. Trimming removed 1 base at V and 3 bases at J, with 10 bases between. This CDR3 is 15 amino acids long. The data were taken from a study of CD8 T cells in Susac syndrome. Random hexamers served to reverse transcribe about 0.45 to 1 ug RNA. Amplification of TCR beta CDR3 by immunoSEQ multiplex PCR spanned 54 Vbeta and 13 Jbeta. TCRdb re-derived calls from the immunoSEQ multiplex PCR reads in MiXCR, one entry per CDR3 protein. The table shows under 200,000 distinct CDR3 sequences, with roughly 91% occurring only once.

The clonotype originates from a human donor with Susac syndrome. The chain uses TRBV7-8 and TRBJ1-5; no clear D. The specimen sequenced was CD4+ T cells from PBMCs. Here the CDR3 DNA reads TGTGCCAGCAGCTTAGGGAATGACTACAATCAGCCCCAGCATTTT. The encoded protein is CASSLGNDYNQPQHF.